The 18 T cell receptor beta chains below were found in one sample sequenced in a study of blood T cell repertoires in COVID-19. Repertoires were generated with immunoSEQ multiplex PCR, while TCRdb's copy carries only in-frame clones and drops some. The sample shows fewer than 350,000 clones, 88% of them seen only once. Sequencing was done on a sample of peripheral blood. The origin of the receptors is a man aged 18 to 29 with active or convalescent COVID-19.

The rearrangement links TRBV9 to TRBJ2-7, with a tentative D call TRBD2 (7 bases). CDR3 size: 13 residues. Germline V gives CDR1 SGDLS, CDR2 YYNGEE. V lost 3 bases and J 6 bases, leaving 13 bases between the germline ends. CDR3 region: CASSAPGEGEQYF. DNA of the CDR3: TGTGCCAGCAGCGCCCCAGGGGAGGGCGAGCAGTACTTC.

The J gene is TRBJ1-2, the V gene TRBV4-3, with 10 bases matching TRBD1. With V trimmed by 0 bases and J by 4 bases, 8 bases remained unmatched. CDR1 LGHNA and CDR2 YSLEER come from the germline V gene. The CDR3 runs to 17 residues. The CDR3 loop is CASSQDIGRTGGYGYTF. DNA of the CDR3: TGCGCCAGCAGCCAAGATATAGGAAGGACAGGGGGCTATGGCTACACCTTC.

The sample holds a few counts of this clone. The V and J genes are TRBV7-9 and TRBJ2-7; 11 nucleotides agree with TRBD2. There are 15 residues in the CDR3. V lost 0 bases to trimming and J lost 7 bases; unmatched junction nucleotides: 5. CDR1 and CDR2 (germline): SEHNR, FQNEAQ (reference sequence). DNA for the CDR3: TGTGCCAGCAGCTTAGCTAGCGGGGGGGCATGGGAGCAGTACTTC. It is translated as CASSLASGGAWEQYF.

CDR3 DNA: TGTGCCAGCAGCGTAGGGGTTAGCAGACCCTACGAGCAGTACTTC. This gives the protein CASSVGVSRPYEQYF. The J gene is TRBJ2-7, the V gene TRBV9; D not certain. In germline, CDR1 is SGDLS, CDR2 YYNGEE. Trimming shortened V by 0 bases and J by 2 bases, and 12 bases separated the two germline ends. The CDR3 runs to 15 residues. Full variable domain (outside the CDR3, taken from reference TRBV9 and TRBJ2-7): DSGVTQTPKHLITATGQRVTLRCSPRSGDLSVYWYQQSLDQGLQFLIQYYNGEERAKGNILERFSAQQFPDLHSELNLSSLELGDSALYFCASSVGVSRPYEQYFGPGTRLTVT.

The chain's CDR3 is CASSLGQGLTEAFF. CDR3 DNA: TGCGCCAGCAGCTTGGGACAGGGATTGACTGAAGCTTTCTTT. V is TRBV5-1 and J is TRBJ1-1, with 7 positions matching TRBD1. The ends lost 0 bases at V and 5 bases at J; junction bases unmatched: 4. This CDR3 is built from 14 residues. Looked up from germline, CDR1 is SGHRS and CDR2 is YFSETQ. Complete variable domain (other parts from reference TRBV5-1 and TRBJ1-1): KAGVTQTPRYLIKTRGQQVTLSCSPISGHRSVSWYQQTPGQGLQFLFEYFSETQRNKGNFPGRFSGRQFSNSRSEMNVSTLELGDSALYLCASSLGQGLTEAFFGQGTRLTVV.

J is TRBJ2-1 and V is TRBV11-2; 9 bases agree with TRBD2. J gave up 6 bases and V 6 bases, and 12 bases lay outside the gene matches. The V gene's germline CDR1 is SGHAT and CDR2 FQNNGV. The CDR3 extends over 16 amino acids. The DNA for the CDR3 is TGTGCCAGCAGACACCCCGGGACTAGCTCTTCCAATGAGCAGTTCTTC. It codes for CASRHPGTSSSNEQFF. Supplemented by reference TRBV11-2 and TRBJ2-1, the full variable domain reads EAGVAQSPRYKIIEKRQSVAFWCNPISGHATLYWYQQILGQGPKLLIQFQNNGVVDDSQLPKDRFSAERLKGVDSTLKIQPAKLEDSAVYLCASRHPGTSSSNEQFFGPGTRLTVL.

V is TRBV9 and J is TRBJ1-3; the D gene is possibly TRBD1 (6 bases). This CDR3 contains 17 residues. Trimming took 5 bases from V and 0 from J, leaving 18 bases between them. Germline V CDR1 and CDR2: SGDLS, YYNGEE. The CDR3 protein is CASSRSGQSSSGNTIYF. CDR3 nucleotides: TGTGCCAGCAGTCGCTCCGGACAGTCGAGCTCTGGAAACACCATATATTTT.

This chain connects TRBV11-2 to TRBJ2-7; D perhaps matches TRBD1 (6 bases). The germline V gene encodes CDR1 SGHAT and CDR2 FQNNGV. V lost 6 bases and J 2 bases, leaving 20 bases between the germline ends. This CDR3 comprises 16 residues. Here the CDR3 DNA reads TGTGCCAGCAGACCGGTTAGAGGGGGACCACCCTACGAGCAGTACTTC. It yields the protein CASRPVRGGPPYEQYF.

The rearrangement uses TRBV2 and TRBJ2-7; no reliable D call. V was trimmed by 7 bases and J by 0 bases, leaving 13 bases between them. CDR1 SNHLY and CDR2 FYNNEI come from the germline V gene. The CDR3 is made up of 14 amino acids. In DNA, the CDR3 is TGTGCCAGCAACCCCGCAAGGAGCTCCTACGAGCAGTACTTC. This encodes CASNPARSSYEQYF.

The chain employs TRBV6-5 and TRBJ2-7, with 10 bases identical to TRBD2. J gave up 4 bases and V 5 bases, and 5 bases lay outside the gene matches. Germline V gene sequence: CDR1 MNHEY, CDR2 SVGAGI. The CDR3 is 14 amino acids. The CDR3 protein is CASSLSGGAYEQYF. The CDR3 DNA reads TGTGCCAGCAGTCTCAGCGGGGGGGCGTACGAGCAGTACTTC.

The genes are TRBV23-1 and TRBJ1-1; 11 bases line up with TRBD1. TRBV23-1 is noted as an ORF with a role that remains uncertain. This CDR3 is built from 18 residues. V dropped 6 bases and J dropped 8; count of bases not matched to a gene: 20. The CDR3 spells CASRSPPFLGQGVDEAFF. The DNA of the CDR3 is TGCGCCAGCAGGTCACCCCCCTTCTTGGGACAGGGGGTAGACGAAGCTTTCTTT.

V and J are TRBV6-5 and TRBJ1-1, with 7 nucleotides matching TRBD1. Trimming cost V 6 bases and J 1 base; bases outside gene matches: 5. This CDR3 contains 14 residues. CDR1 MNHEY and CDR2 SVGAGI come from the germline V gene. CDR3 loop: CASSQGTANTEAFF. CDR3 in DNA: TGTGCCAGCAGCCAGGGGACAGCGAACACTGAAGCTTTCTTT.

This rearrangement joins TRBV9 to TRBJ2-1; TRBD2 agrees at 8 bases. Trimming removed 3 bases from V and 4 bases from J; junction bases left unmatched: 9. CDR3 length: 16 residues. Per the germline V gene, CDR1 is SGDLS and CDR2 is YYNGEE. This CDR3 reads CASSALGGTSYNEQFF. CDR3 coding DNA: TGTGCCAGCAGCGCGCTAGGAGGGACTAGTTACAATGAGCAGTTCTTC.

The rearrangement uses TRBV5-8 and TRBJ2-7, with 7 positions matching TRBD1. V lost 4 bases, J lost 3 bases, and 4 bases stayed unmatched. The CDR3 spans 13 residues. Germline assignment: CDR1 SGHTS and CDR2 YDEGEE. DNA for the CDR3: TGTGCCAGCAGCCCGGGACAGAACTACGAGCAGTACTTC. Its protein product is CASSPGQNYEQYF. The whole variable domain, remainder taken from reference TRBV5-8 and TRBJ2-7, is EAGVTQSPTHLIKTRGQQATLRCSPISGHTSVYWYQQALGLGLQFLLWYDEGEERNRGNFPPRFSGRQFPNYSSELNVNALELEDSALYLCASSPGQNYEQYFGPGTRLTVT.

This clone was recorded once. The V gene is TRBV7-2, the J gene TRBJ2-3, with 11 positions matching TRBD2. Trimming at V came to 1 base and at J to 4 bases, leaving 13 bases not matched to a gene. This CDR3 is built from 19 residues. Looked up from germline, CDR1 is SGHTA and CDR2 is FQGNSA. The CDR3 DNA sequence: TGTGCCAGCAGCTTAGATAGCCGTCTAGCGGGGGGATGGGCAGATACGCAGTATTTT. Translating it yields CASSLDSRLAGGWADTQYF.

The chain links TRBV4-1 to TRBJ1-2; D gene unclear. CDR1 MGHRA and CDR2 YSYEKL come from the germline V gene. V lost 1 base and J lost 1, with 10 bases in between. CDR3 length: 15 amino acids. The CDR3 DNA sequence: TGCGCCAGCAGCCAAGTCATTACAGATAACTATGGCTACACCTTC. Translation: CASSQVITDNYGYTF.

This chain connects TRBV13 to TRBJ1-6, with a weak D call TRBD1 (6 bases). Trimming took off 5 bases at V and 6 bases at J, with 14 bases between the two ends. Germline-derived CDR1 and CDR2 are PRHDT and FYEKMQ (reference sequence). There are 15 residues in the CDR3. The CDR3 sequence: CASSQGQPSNSPLHF. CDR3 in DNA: TGTGCCAGCAGCCAGGGACAACCCAGTAATTCACCCCTCCACTTT.

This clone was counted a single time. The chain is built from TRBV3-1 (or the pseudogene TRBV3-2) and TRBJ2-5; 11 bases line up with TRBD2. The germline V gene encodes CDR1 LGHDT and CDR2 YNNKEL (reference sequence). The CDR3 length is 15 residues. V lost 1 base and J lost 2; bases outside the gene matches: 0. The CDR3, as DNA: TGTGCCAGCAGCCAAGGGACTAGCGGGCAAGAGACCCAGTACTTC. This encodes CASSQGTSGQETQYF.